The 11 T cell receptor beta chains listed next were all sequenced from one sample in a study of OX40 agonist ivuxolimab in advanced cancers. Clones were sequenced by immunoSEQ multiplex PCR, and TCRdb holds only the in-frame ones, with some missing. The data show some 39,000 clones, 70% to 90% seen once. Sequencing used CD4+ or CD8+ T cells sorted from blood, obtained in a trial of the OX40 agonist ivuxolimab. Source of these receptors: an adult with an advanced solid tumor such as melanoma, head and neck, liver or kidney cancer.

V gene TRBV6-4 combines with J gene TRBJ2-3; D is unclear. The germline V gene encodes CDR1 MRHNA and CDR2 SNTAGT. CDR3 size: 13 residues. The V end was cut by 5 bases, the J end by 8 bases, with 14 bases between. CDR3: CASSQDVVTTQYF. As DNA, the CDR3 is TGTGCCAGCAGTCAGGACGTAGTGACTACGCAGTATTTT.

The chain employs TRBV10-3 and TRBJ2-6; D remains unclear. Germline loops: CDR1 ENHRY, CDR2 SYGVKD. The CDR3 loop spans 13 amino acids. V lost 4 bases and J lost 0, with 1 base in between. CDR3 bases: TGTGCCATCAGTGGCTCTGGGGCCAACGTCCTGACTTTC. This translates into CAISGSGANVLTF.

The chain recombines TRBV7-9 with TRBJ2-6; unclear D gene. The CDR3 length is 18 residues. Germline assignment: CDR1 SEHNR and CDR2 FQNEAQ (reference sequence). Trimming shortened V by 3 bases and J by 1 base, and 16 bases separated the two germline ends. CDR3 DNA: TGTGCCAGCAGCTTTGGGTCAGGTCTCCCTTCTGGGGCCAACGTCCTGACTTTC. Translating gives CASSFGSGLPSGANVLTF.

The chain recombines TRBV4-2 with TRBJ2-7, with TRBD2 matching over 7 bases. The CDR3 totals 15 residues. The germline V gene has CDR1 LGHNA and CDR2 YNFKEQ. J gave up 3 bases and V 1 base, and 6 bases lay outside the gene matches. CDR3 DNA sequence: TGTGCCAGCAGCCAAGCGCCTAGCGGTATCTACGAGCAGTACTTC. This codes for CASSQAPSGIYEQYF.

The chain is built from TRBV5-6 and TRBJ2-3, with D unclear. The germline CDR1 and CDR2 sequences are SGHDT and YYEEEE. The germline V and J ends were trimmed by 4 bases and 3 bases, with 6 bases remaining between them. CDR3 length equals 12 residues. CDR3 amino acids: CASSPATDTQYF. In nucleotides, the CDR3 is TGTGCCAGCAGCCCGGCAACAGATACGCAGTATTTT.

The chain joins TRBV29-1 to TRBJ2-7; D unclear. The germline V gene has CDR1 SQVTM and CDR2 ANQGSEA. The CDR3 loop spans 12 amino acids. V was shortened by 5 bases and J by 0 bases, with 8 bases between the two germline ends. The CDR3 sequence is CSVRVDSYEQYF. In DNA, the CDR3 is TGCAGCGTTAGGGTGGACTCCTACGAGCAGTACTTC.

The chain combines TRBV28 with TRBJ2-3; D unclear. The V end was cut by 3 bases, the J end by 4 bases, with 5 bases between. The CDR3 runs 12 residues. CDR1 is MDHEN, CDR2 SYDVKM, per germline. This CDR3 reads CASSFVSDTQYF. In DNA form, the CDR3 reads TGTGCCAGCAGTTTCGTGTCAGATACGCAGTATTTT.

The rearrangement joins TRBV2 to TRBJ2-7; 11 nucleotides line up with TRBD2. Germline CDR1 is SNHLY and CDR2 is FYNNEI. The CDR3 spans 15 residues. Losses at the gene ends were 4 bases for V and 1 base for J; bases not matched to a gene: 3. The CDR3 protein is CASSGGLAESYEQYF. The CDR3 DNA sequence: TGTGCCAGCAGTGGGGGACTAGCGGAATCCTACGAGCAGTACTTC.

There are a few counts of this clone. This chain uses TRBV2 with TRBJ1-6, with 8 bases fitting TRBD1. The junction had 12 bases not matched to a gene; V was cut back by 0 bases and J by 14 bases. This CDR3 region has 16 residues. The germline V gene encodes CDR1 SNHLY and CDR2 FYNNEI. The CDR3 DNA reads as TGTGCCAGCAGTGAAGCGCCCTACCGGGACAGGTCGACCCTCCACTTT. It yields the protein CASSEAPYRDRSTLHF. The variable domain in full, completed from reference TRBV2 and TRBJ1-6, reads EPEVTQTPSHQVTQMGQEVILRCVPISNHLYFYWYRQILGQKVEFLVSFYNNEISEKSEIFDDQFSVERPDGSNFTLKIRSTKLEDSAMYFCASSEAPYRDRSTLHFGNGTRLTVT.

In nucleotides, the CDR3 is TGCGCCAGCAGTCTTTGCACTAAAACGAACACCGGGGAGCTGTTTTTT. It codes for CASSLCTKTNTGELFF. The chain carries TRBV23-1 and TRBJ2-2; D is undetermined. TRBV23-1 qualifies as an ORF whose function is uncertain. This CDR3 is built from 16 residues. Trimming removed 4 bases at V and 0 bases at J, with 12 bases between.

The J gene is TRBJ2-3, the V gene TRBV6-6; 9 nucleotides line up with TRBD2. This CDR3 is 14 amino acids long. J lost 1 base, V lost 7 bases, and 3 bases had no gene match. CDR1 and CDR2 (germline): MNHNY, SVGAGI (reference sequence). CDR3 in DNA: TGTGCCAGCAAATTAGCGGGGGGCACAGATACGCAGTATTTT. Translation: CASKLAGGTDTQYF.